The 2 T cell receptor beta chains given below trace back to one sample, sequenced in a study of blood T cell repertoires in COVID-19. Clones were sequenced by immunoSEQ multiplex PCR, and TCRdb holds only the in-frame ones, with some missing. The sample includes 70,000 to 90,000 clones, approximately 90% of them seen just once. Specimen: PBMCs or T cells enriched from blood (not recorded which). These TCRs come from a woman in her 50s with acute COVID-19.

The chain is built from TRBV30 and TRBJ1-2, with TRBD1 as a possible D gene (5 bases). Per the germline V gene, CDR1 is GTSNPN and CDR2 is SVGIG (reference sequence). The CDR3 extends over 12 amino acids. With 2 bases removed from V and 4 bases from J, the gap between germline ends came to 8 bases. In nucleotides, the CDR3 is TGTGCCTGGAGTAGCAGGGTCTATGGCTACACCTTC. It specifies CAWSSRVYGYTF.

The V and J genes are TRBV10-3 and TRBJ2-5; TRBD2 matches at 12 bases. Germline-derived CDR1 and CDR2 are ENHRY and SYGVKD. CDR3 size: 15 residues. Losses at the gene ends were 2 bases for V and 3 bases for J; bases not matched to a gene: 1. The CDR3 DNA is TGTGCCATCAGTGAGCGGACTAGCGGGGAAGAGACCCAGTACTTC. Its protein is CAISERTSGEETQYF.